A selection of T cell receptor beta chains follows, all from one sample in a study of blood T cell repertoires in COVID-19. Sequenced by immunoSEQ multiplex PCR; TCRdb stores in-frame clones only, minus some. The repertoire holds some 19,000 clones, with 80% as singletons. Sequences were obtained from peripheral blood. These receptors all come from an elderly man with acute or convalescent COVID-19. Both conserved end residues are part of each CDR3. The order of the fields is V gene, J gene, D gene, clone size, CDR3 protein, CDR3 DNA. D genes are given only for firm matches. Size values are once, few and many counts, or a class for expanded clones, and some rows have none.

V gene: TRBV4-3
J gene: TRBJ2-2
D gene: -
clone size: -
CDR3 protein: CASSQEFATGELFF
CDR3 DNA: TGCGCCAGCAGCCAAGAGTTCGCGACCGGGGAGCTGTTTTTT

V gene: TRBV29-1
J gene: TRBJ2-3
D gene: TRBD1
clone size: -
CDR3 protein: CSVYRDRGGTDTQYF
CDR3 DNA: TGCAGCGTATACCGGGACAGGGGTGGAACAGATACGCAGTATTTT

V gene: TRBV9
J gene: TRBJ2-3
D gene: TRBD2
clone size: -
CDR3 protein: CASSVVPRGADTQYF
CDR3 DNA: TGTGCCAGCAGCGTAGTGCCCCGGGGGGCAGATACGCAGTATTTT

V gene: TRBV5-1
J gene: TRBJ2-1
D gene: TRBD2
clone size: once
CDR3 protein: CASSFSGAYNEQFF
CDR3 DNA: TGCGCCAGCAGCTTTAGCGGGGCCTACAATGAGCAGTTCTTC

V gene: TRBV7-2
J gene: TRBJ2-5
D gene: TRBD2
clone size: once
CDR3 protein: CASSLTPLAGGYF
CDR3 DNA: TGTGCCAGCAGCTTAACCCCACTAGCGGGGGGGTACTTC

V gene: TRBV6-5
J gene: TRBJ2-2
D gene: -
clone size: once
CDR3 protein: CASRYRVGDTGELFF
CDR3 DNA: TGTGCCAGCAGGTACAGGGTCGGGGACACCGGGGAGCTGTTTTTT

V gene: TRBV7-2
J gene: TRBJ1-3
D gene: -
clone size: once
CDR3 protein: CASSLSPLQGAGNTIYF
CDR3 DNA: TGTGCCAGCAGCTTAAGTCCACTCCAAGGGGCAGGAAACACCATATATTTT

V gene: TRBV12-3/TRBV12-4
J gene: TRBJ1-3
D gene: -
clone size: -
CDR3 protein: CASSVRSGNTIYF
CDR3 DNA: TGTGCCAGCAGTGTCCGCTCTGGAAACACCATATATTTT

V gene: TRBV6-2/TRBV6-3
J gene: TRBJ2-3
D gene: -
clone size: -
CDR3 protein: CASSYGWGGLSTDTQYF
CDR3 DNA: TGTGCCAGCAGTTACGGGTGGGGGGGCTTGAGCACAGATACGCAGTATTTT

V gene: TRBV4-3
J gene: TRBJ2-7
D gene: TRBD1
clone size: -
CDR3 protein: CASSQVGQGLTEQYF
CDR3 DNA: TGCGCCAGCAGCCAAGTAGGACAGGGGCTGACCGAGCAGTACTTC

V gene: TRBV12-3/TRBV12-4
J gene: TRBJ1-1
D gene: TRBD1
clone size: few
CDR3 protein: CASSIRQGLEAFF
CDR3 DNA: TGTGCCAGCAGTATCAGACAGGGGCTTGAAGCTTTCTTT

V gene: TRBV11-2
J gene: TRBJ1-2
D gene: -
clone size: few
CDR3 protein: CASSPGGEGYGYTF
CDR3 DNA: TGTGCCAGCAGCCCAGGAGGGGAGGGCTATGGCTACACCTTC

V gene: TRBV9
J gene: TRBJ2-4
D gene: TRBD2
clone size: -
CDR3 protein: CASSPGGGAKNIQYF
CDR3 DNA: TGTGCCAGCAGCCCCGGGGGGGGAGCCAAAAACATTCAGTACTTC

V gene: TRBV3-1/TRBV3-2
J gene: TRBJ1-5
D gene: -
clone size: few
CDR3 protein: CASSQGGLNNQPQHF
CDR3 DNA: TGTGCCAGCAGCCAAGGGGGACTGAACAATCAGCCCCAGCATTTT

V gene: TRBV11-2
J gene: TRBJ1-1
D gene: TRBD1
clone size: -
CDR3 protein: CASSTRDSRADTEAFF
CDR3 DNA: TGTGCCAGCAGCACCCGGGACAGTCGGGCGGACACTGAAGCTTTCTTT

V gene: TRBV5-1
J gene: TRBJ1-2
D gene: TRBD1
clone size: -
CDR3 protein: CASSLGTGQVYGYTF
CDR3 DNA: TGCGCCAGCAGCTTGGGAACAGGACAGGTCTATGGCTACACCTTC

V gene: TRBV4-1
J gene: TRBJ1-2
D gene: TRBD1
clone size: -
CDR3 protein: CASSPFGTVYGYTF
CDR3 DNA: TGCGCCAGCAGCCCTTTCGGGACAGTCTATGGCTACACCTTC

V gene: TRBV27
J gene: TRBJ1-2
D gene: -
clone size: medium-sized
CDR3 protein: CASSLYQSANYGYTF
CDR3 DNA: TGTGCCAGCAGTTTATATCAGTCAGCTAACTATGGCTACACCTTC

V gene: TRBV12-3/TRBV12-4
J gene: TRBJ2-1
D gene: -
clone size: -
CDR3 protein: CASSFIDEQFF
CDR3 DNA: TGTGCCAGCAGTTTCATAGATGAGCAGTTCTTC

V gene: TRBV3-1/TRBV3-2
J gene: TRBJ1-4
D gene: -
clone size: -
CDR3 protein: CASSHPYRLNEKLFF
CDR3 DNA: TGTGCCAGCAGCCATCCGTACAGGCTGAATGAAAAACTGTTTTTT

V gene: TRBV6-6
J gene: TRBJ1-1
D gene: -
clone size: -
CDR3 protein: CASSYSSGEAFF
CDR3 DNA: TGTGCCAGCAGTTACTCGAGCGGTGAAGCTTTCTTT

V gene: TRBV13
J gene: TRBJ1-3
D gene: -
clone size: -
CDR3 protein: CASSSRQRFPSGNTIYF
CDR3 DNA: TGTGCCAGCAGCTCACGACAGCGTTTCCCCTCTGGAAACACCATATATTTT

V gene: TRBV6-6
J gene: TRBJ2-7
D gene: TRBD1
clone size: -
CDR3 protein: CASTTGEAQYF
CDR3 DNA: TGTGCCAGCACGACAGGGGAGGCGCAGTACTTC

V gene: TRBV7-7
J gene: TRBJ2-2
D gene: TRBD1
clone size: once
CDR3 protein: CATDRAANSGELFF
CDR3 DNA: TGTGCTACTGACAGGGCTGCGAACTCCGGGGAGCTGTTTTTT

V gene: TRBV7-6
J gene: TRBJ1-2
D gene: -
clone size: -
CDR3 protein: CASSLESASGYTF
CDR3 DNA: TGTGCCAGCAGCTTAGAATCGGCTAGCGGCTACACCTTC

V gene: TRBV7-2
J gene: TRBJ1-2
D gene: TRBD1
clone size: -
CDR3 protein: CASSLSTGGWGYTF
CDR3 DNA: TGTGCCAGCAGCTTATCGACAGGGGGTTGGGGCTACACCTTC

V gene: TRBV30
J gene: TRBJ1-2
D gene: TRBD1
clone size: once
CDR3 protein: CAWNRDRPANYGYTF
CDR3 DNA: TGTGCCTGGAACCGGGACAGGCCAGCTAACTATGGCTACACCTTC

V gene: TRBV7-2
J gene: TRBJ1-5
D gene: TRBD1
clone size: -
CDR3 protein: CASSPGQRNQPQHF
CDR3 DNA: TGTGCCAGCAGCCCGGGACAGAGGAATCAGCCCCAGCATTTT

V gene: TRBV5-4
J gene: TRBJ2-5
D gene: -
clone size: -
CDR3 protein: CASSPAAGGETQYF
CDR3 DNA: TGTGCCAGCAGCCCGGCCGCCGGGGGAGAGACCCAGTACTTC

V gene: TRBV19
J gene: TRBJ2-1
D gene: TRBD2
clone size: -
CDR3 protein: CASSIGGGTSGGNEQFF
CDR3 DNA: TGTGCCAGTAGTATAGGAGGCGGGACTAGCGGGGGTAATGAGCAGTTCTTC

V gene: TRBV7-2
J gene: TRBJ2-1
D gene: -
clone size: -
CDR3 protein: CASAPQGGNEQFF
CDR3 DNA: TGTGCCAGCGCTCCTCAGGGGGGAAATGAGCAGTTCTTC

V gene: TRBV28
J gene: TRBJ1-2
D gene: -
clone size: -
CDR3 protein: CASTGNLYGYTF
CDR3 DNA: TGTGCCAGTACAGGAAACCTCTATGGCTACACCTTC

V gene: TRBV4-2
J gene: TRBJ1-1
D gene: -
clone size: -
CDR3 protein: CASSQEGGASNTEAFF
CDR3 DNA: TGTGCCAGCAGCCAAGAAGGCGGAGCGTCGAACACTGAAGCTTTCTTT

V gene: TRBV7-9
J gene: TRBJ2-5
D gene: TRBD2
clone size: -
CDR3 protein: CASSLREVQETQYF
CDR3 DNA: TGTGCCAGCAGCTTACGGGAGGTACAAGAGACCCAGTACTTC

V gene: TRBV9
J gene: TRBJ2-1
D gene: TRBD2
clone size: -
CDR3 protein: CASSVRDSGTNEQFF
CDR3 DNA: TGTGCCAGCAGCGTAAGGGATAGCGGGACCAATGAGCAGTTCTTC

V gene: TRBV6-2/TRBV6-3
J gene: TRBJ1-1
D gene: -
clone size: -
CDR3 protein: CASSYVGVNTEAFF
CDR3 DNA: TGTGCCAGCAGTTACGTAGGGGTGAACACTGAAGCTTTCTTT

V gene: TRBV7-6
J gene: TRBJ2-5
D gene: -
clone size: -
CDR3 protein: CASSFTRGNQETQYF
CDR3 DNA: TGTGCCAGCAGCTTCACCCGGGGAAACCAAGAGACCCAGTACTTC

V gene: TRBV12-3/TRBV12-4
J gene: TRBJ1-3
D gene: -
clone size: -
CDR3 protein: CASGGSNTIYF
CDR3 DNA: TGTGCCAGCGGAGGGTCAAACACCATATATTTT

V gene: TRBV6-5
J gene: TRBJ1-3
D gene: TRBD1
clone size: -
CDR3 protein: CASMRQGRTGNTIYF
CDR3 DNA: TGTGCCAGCATGCGACAGGGGAGAACTGGAAACACCATATATTTT

V gene: TRBV5-1
J gene: TRBJ1-6
D gene: -
clone size: few
CDR3 protein: CASSFDEGRLGSGLHF
CDR3 DNA: TGCGCCAGCAGCTTTGATGAGGGCAGACTGGGGAGTGGCCTCCACTTT

V gene: TRBV30
J gene: TRBJ1-5
D gene: -
clone size: -
CDR3 protein: CARDRGGGQPQHF
CDR3 DNA: TGTGCCCGGGACCGGGGTGGTGGGCAGCCCCAGCATTTT

V gene: TRBV2
J gene: TRBJ1-6
D gene: -
clone size: few
CDR3 protein: CASSGVGPSGTLHF
CDR3 DNA: TGTGCCAGCAGTGGCGTAGGACCCTCGGGGACCCTCCACTTT

V gene: TRBV5-5
J gene: TRBJ2-3
D gene: TRBD2
clone size: -
CDR3 protein: CASTQTLAGADTQYF
CDR3 DNA: TGTGCCAGCACCCAAACGCTAGCGGGGGCAGATACGCAGTATTTT

V gene: TRBV7-2
J gene: TRBJ1-5
D gene: -
clone size: -
CDR3 protein: CASSLATGSWSSNQPQHF
CDR3 DNA: TGTGCCAGCAGCTTAGCTACAGGGTCCTGGAGTAGCAATCAGCCCCAGCATTTT

V gene: TRBV9
J gene: TRBJ1-3
D gene: -
clone size: few
CDR3 protein: CASSIGDTRSSGNTIYF
CDR3 DNA: TGTGCCAGCAGCATAGGGGACACCCGATCTTCTGGAAACACCATATATTTT

V gene: TRBV5-8
J gene: TRBJ2-6
D gene: TRBD1
clone size: -
CDR3 protein: CASSYWTGISGANVLTF
CDR3 DNA: TGTGCCAGCAGCTATTGGACAGGAATCTCTGGGGCCAACGTCCTGACTTTC

V gene: TRBV5-4
J gene: TRBJ1-1
D gene: TRBD1
clone size: -
CDR3 protein: CASSVKTGWEEAFF
CDR3 DNA: TGTGCCAGCAGCGTTAAGACAGGGTGGGAGGAAGCTTTCTTT

V gene: TRBV6-2/TRBV6-3
J gene: TRBJ2-7
D gene: -
clone size: few
CDR3 protein: CASSYSIPGGIYEQYF
CDR3 DNA: TGTGCCAGCAGTTACTCGATCCCCGGGGGTATCTACGAGCAGTACTTC

V gene: TRBV3-1/TRBV3-2
J gene: TRBJ2-3
D gene: -
clone size: -
CDR3 protein: CASSQDGLGMNTQYF
CDR3 DNA: TGTGCCAGCAGCCAAGATGGGCTCGGTATGAATACGCAGTATTTT

V gene: TRBV20-1
J gene: TRBJ2-5
D gene: TRBD1
clone size: -
CDR3 protein: CSAQGVETQYF
CDR3 DNA: TGCAGTGCTCAGGGGGTGGAGACCCAGTACTTC

V gene: TRBV7-6
J gene: TRBJ1-1
D gene: -
clone size: -
CDR3 protein: CASSSGGGYTEAFF
CDR3 DNA: TGTGCCAGCAGCTCGGGAGGTGGGTACACTGAAGCTTTCTTT

V gene: TRBV7-2
J gene: TRBJ2-5
D gene: -
clone size: -
CDR3 protein: CASSLSTAYQETQYF
CDR3 DNA: TGTGCCAGCAGCTTATCCACAGCTTACCAAGAGACCCAGTACTTC

V gene: TRBV7-3
J gene: TRBJ2-1
D gene: TRBD2
clone size: -
CDR3 protein: CASSPGLAGLNQNEQFF
CDR3 DNA: TGTGCCAGCAGCCCGGGACTAGCGGGCCTAAATCAGAATGAGCAGTTCTTC

V gene: TRBV6-5
J gene: TRBJ1-1
D gene: -
clone size: -
CDR3 protein: CASSKQGNTEAFF
CDR3 DNA: TGTGCCAGCAGCAAACAGGGGAACACTGAAGCTTTCTTT